These 9 T cell receptor beta chains originate from one sample sequenced in a study of T-cell reconstitution after alpha-beta-depleted transplantation in children. Using unique molecular identifiers, the investigators prepared the TCRbeta library. TCRdb reprocessed the PCR reads with MiXCR, giving one entry per CDR3 protein. The data contain about a million distinct CDR3 sequences, roughly 31% of them singletons. Specimen: PBMCs, mostly from graft donor cells, collected 360 days after TCRalphabeta/CD19-depleted stem cell transplant. The receptor set was obtained from a boy in the first two years of life who had a stem cell transplant for SCID, so the T cells may come from the graft donor.

This rearrangement joins TRBV12-3 or TRBV12-4 to TRBJ2-3; TRBD1 aligns across 11 bases. V lost 8 bases to trimming and J lost 4 bases; unmatched junction nucleotides: 2. The CDR3 sequence is 13 residues long. The CDR3 region is CASGTGGPDTQYF. For the CDR3, the DNA is TGTGCCAGCGGGACAGGGGGTCCAGATACGCAGTATTTT.

The gene calls are TRBV13 and TRBJ2-3; D may match TRBD1 or TRBD2 (6 bases each). Germline V gene data show CDR1 as PRHDT and CDR2 as FYEKMQ (reference sequence). V was pared by 10 bases and J by 4 bases, with 21 bases between. The CDR3 runs to 15 residues. The CDR3 DNA reads as TGTGCCACCCGAAGTGGGGGGCCCAACTCAGATACGCAGTATTTT. Its translation is CATRSGGPNSDTQYF.

This clonotype was seen more than once but under ten times. The chain is built from TRBV10-3 and TRBJ1-2; D is unresolved. The length of the CDR3 is 16 residues. Looked up from germline, CDR1 is ENHRY and CDR2 is SYGVKD. V was trimmed by 0 bases and J by 2 bases, leaving 13 bases between them. CDR3 in amino acids: CAISESSVRRNYGYTF. The DNA of the CDR3 is TGTGCCATCAGTGAGTCGTCGGTCAGGAGAAACTATGGCTACACCTTC.

This clonotype has a count of ten or more. The chain combines TRBV5-1 with TRBJ2-5; TRBD2 agrees at 12 bases. The CDR3 loop spans 15 amino acids. CDR1 and CDR2 from the germline V gene are SGHRS and YFSETQ. J gave up 2 bases and V 4 bases, and 3 bases lay outside the gene matches. The CDR3 DNA reads TGCGCCAGCAGCCTCGGACTAGCGGGGCAAGAGACCCAGTACTTC. Translated: CASSLGLAGQETQYF.

The chain recombines TRBV6-1 with TRBJ2-1; 8 bases map to TRBD2. V lost 7 bases to trimming and J lost 8 bases; unmatched junction nucleotides: 13. This CDR3 comprises 15 residues. Germline lookup yields CDR1 MNHNS and CDR2 SASEGT. The CDR3 coding sequence is TGTGCCAGCAAGCTTGAGGCGGGGGGTCGAGATGAGCAGTTCTTC. As protein: CASKLEAGGRDEQFF.

This clonotype has just a few counts. V is TRBV4-2 and J is TRBJ2-7, with D perhaps TRBD1 or TRBD2 (6 bases each). CDR3 size: 15 residues. Trimming cost V 4 bases and J 2 bases, with 15 bases left between them. Germline assignment: CDR1 LGHNA and CDR2 YNFKEQ. CDR3 region: CASSPRGGTPYEQYF. The CDR3 region has the DNA TGTGCCAGCAGCCCTCGAGGGGGGACACCCTACGAGCAGTACTTC.

This clonotype came up a few times. The J gene is TRBJ2-1, the V gene TRBV5-1; weak D call: TRBD2 (5 bases). Trimming pared 0 bases from V and 7 bases from J, leaving 11 bases between. Germline lookup yields CDR1 SGHRS and CDR2 YFSETQ. The CDR3 has 14 residues. CDR3 residues: CASSLELVLNEQFF. The CDR3 region has the DNA TGCGCCAGCAGCTTGGAACTAGTTTTGAATGAGCAGTTCTTC.

The chain employs TRBV18 and TRBJ2-6; D is unclear. Germline loops: CDR1 KGHSH, CDR2 LQKENI. The ends were cut back, 2 bases at V and 2 bases at J, with 13 bases in the middle. The CDR3 runs to 17 residues. CDR3 amino acids: CASSPIVRPPGANVLTF. The CDR3 DNA is TGTGCCAGCTCACCAATCGTCAGACCCCCTGGGGCCAACGTCCTGACTTTC.

In its sample, this clonotype was seen many times. This sequence joins TRBV19 and TRBJ2-1, with TRBD1 matching 9 bases. Germline values: CDR1 LNHDA, CDR2 SQIVND (reference sequence). The CDR3 is 14 amino acids. V lost 3 bases to trimming and J lost 6 bases; unmatched junction nucleotides: 3. The CDR3 loop reads CASSIGTGLNEQFF. In nucleotides, the CDR3 is TGTGCCAGTAGTATCGGGACAGGGCTCAATGAGCAGTTCTTC.